What follows is one T cell receptor (beta chain) and its context. Via MiXCR, TCRdb re-called the 5' RACE reads, giving one row per CDR3 protein. The sample holds 600,000 to 850,000 distinct CDR3 sequences, approximately 18% seen once. This CDR3 region has 16 residues. Germline V gives CDR1 SGHRS, CDR2 YFSETQ. V lost 1 base and J 3 bases, leaving 15 bases between the germline ends. The entry originates in a study of identical twins. These same records also appear under a second study, on T cells expressing NK-cell markers. That work contributes: The CD3+CD56-NKG2C+ fraction was also led by these clonotypes in a handful of donors.

The chain is built from TRBV5-1 and TRBJ2-3; D is unresolved. The source material was PBMCs. This receptor was identified in a woman aged 18-30 years in good health. The CDR3 reads CASSLTTSRFTDTQYF. For the CDR3, the DNA is TGCGCCAGCAGCTTGACCACATCGAGATTTACAGATACGCAGTATTTT. The full variable domain, with the rest looked up from reference TRBV5-1 and TRBJ2-3, is KAGVTQTPRYLIKTRGQQVTLSCSPISGHRSVSWYQQTPGQGLQFLFEYFSETQRNKGNFPGRFSGRQFSNSRSEMNVSTLELGDSALYLCASSLTTSRFTDTQYFGPGTRLTVL.